This T cell receptor beta chain was profiled in a study of blood T cells in healthy people across ages. Next came a second PCR, run for roughly 7 to 12 cycles, which used a sample-barcoded 5' primer along with a J-beta primer mix. In TCRdb, the 5' RACE reads were re-called with MiXCR into one record per CDR3 protein. The table includes 760,000 or so distinct CDR3 sequences, 20% to 25% detected once. Extractions gave at least 5.5 micrograms of total RNA per sample. The V end lost 6 bases, the J end lost 4 bases, and 9 bases lay between the germline ends. The CDR3 length is 13 residues. With respect to this clonotype: Its antigen is as yet unknown.

Study results and caveats: Versus aged donors, long-lived donors had higher diversity and more naive CD4+ cells.

In addition, the sample was reused for a study of T cells of mothers and their children. As that report states: Material was donated by three healthy Caucasian mothers and their six children. Related mother-child pairs showed slightly higher but non-significant overlap than unrelated pairs.

The V and J genes are TRBV12-3 or TRBV12-4 and TRBJ2-2; D is uncertain. The sequence derives from a boy under 18 in good health. The sequenced sample was blood. CDR3 nucleotides: TGTGCCAGCAGCACCCTTTCCACCGGGGAGCTGTTTTTT. Its translation: CASSTLSTGELFF.